Listed below are T cell receptor beta chains from one sample, sequenced in a study of cytomegalovirus exposure and HLA in healthy donors. Data came from immunoSEQ multiplex PCR; TCRdb stores just in-frame clones and leaves some out. The sample has some 91,000 clones, about two thirds seen once. What was sequenced was PBMCs. All receptors come from a human donor in good health. CDR3s include the opening cysteine and the closing phenylalanine or tryptophan. The D gene is left open where the match is weak. Not all rows give a size; the values are once, few, many and, for expanded clones, a class.

d_call	j_call	clone_size	v_call	cdr3_nt	cdr3_aa
TRBD2	TRBJ2-1	few	TRBV7-8	TGTGCCAGCAGCTTAGGACGGACTAGGAGTTATAATGAGCAGTTCTTC	CASSLGRTRSYNEQFF
-	TRBJ2-7	-	TRBV11-3	TGTGCCAGCAGCCTCCGGGGTTCGGGATACGAGCAGTACTTC	CASSLRGSGYEQYF
TRBD2	TRBJ2-5	-	TRBV5-1	TGCGCCAGCAGCTCTACGACTAGCGGGGTTGAGACCCAGTACTTC	CASSSTTSGVETQYF
TRBD2	TRBJ2-1	-	TRBV7-8	TGTGCCAGCAGCTTAGTGGGTAGCGGGGGACCCTACAATGAGCAGTTCTTC	CASSLVGSGGPYNEQFF
-	TRBJ1-5	-	TRBV29-1	TGCAGCGTTGGGGGGGGGCAGGGCGGGAGAAATCAGCCCCAGCATTTT	CSVGGGQGGRNQPQHF
TRBD1	TRBJ1-1	-	TRBV27	TGTGCCAGCAGTTGGGGGACAGATAACACTGAAGCTTTCTTT	CASSWGTDNTEAFF
-	TRBJ2-3	few	TRBV30	TGTGCCTGGAGTGTCCCGGAGAGAGATACGCAGTATTTT	CAWSVPERDTQYF
-	TRBJ2-3	-	TRBV19	TGTGCCAGTAGTAGGGAGAGCACAGATACGCAGTATTTT	CASSRESTDTQYF
-	TRBJ2-7	-	TRBV30	TGTGCCTGGACCAACTCAGACAGGAGGACCTACGAGCAGTACTTC	CAWTNSDRRTYEQYF
TRBD2	TRBJ2-1	once	TRBV6-6	TGTGCCAGCAGTCCCTATAGCGGGGGCCTTAACAATGAGCAGTTCTTC	CASSPYSGGLNNEQFF
TRBD1	TRBJ1-5	-	TRBV28	TGTGCCAGCAGTTTATGGGCAGGGGGCGATAGCAATCAGCCCCAGCATTTT	CASSLWAGGDSNQPQHF
TRBD2	TRBJ2-7	few	TRBV14	TGTGCCAGCAGCCGCGGACTAGCGGGGGTATACGAGCAGTACTTC	CASSRGLAGVYEQYF
TRBD1	TRBJ2-3	-	TRBV19	TGTGCCAGTAGTATAGACGGACAGGGCGGCACAGATACGCAGTATTTT	CASSIDGQGGTDTQYF